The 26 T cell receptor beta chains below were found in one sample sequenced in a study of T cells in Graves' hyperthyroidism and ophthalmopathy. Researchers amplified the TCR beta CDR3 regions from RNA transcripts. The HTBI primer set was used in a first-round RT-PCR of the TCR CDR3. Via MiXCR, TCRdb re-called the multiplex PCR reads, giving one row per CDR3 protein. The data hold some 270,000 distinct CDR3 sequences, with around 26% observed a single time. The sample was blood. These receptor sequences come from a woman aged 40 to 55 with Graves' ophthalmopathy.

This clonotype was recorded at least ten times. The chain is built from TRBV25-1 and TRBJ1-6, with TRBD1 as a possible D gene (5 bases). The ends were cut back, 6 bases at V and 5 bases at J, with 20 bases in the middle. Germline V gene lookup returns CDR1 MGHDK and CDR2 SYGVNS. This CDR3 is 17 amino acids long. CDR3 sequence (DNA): TGTGCCAGCAGAGGAGCTACGGGGCTACCTGATAATTCACCCCTCCACTTT. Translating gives CASRGATGLPDNSPLHF.

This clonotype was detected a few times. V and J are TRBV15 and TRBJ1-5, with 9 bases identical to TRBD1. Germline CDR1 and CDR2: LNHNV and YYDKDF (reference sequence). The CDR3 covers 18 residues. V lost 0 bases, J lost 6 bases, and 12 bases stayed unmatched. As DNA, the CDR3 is TGTGCCACCAGCAGAGATAGCGCAACTGGGACAGGGACTCAGCCCCAGCATTTT. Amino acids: CATSRDSATGTGTQPQHF.

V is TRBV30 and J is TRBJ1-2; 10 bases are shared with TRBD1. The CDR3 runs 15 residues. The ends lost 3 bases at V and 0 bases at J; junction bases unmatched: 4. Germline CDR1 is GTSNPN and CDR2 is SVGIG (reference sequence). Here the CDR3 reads CAWRGTGATNYGYTF. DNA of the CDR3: TGTGCCTGGAGGGGGACAGGGGCCACTAACTATGGCTACACCTTC.

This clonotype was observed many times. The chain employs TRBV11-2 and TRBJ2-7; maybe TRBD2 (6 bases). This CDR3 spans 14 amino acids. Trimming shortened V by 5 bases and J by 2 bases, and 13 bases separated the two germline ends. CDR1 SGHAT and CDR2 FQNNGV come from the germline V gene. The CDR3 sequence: CASSPGLTTYEQYF. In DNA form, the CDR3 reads TGTGCCAGCAGCCCGGGACTTACTACCTACGAGCAGTACTTC.

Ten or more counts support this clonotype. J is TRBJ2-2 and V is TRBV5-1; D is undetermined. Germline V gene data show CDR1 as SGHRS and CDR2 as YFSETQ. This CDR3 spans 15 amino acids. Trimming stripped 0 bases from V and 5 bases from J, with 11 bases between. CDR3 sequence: CASSLVLLGTGELFF. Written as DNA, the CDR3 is TGCGCCAGCAGCTTGGTCCTCCTGGGAACCGGGGAGCTGTTTTTT.

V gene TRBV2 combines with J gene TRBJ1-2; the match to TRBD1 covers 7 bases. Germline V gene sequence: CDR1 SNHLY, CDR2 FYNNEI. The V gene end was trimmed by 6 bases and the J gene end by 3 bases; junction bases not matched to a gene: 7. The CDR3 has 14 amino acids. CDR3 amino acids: CASSDDRAYYGYTF. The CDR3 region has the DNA TGTGCCAGCAGCGATGACAGGGCCTACTATGGCTACACCTTC.

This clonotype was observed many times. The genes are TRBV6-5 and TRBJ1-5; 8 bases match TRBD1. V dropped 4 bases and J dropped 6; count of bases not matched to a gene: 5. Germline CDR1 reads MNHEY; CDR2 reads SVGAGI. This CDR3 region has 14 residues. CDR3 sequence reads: CASSWTGNGQPQHF. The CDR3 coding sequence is TGTGCCAGCAGTTGGACAGGGAATGGTCAGCCCCAGCATTTT.

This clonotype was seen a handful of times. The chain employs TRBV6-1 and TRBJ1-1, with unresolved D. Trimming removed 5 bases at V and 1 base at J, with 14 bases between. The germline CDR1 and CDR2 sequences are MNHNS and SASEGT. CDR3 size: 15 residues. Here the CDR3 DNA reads TGTGCCAGCAGTCCAGCGACTAGTTCGAACACTGAAGCTTTCTTT. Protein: CASSPATSSNTEAFF.

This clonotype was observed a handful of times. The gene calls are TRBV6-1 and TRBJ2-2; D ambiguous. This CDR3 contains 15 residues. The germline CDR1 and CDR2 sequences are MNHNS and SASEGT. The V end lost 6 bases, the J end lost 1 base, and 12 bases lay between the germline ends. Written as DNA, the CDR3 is TGTGCCAGCAGCCACCAAGTGGAGAACACCGGGGAGCTGTTTTTT. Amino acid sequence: CASSHQVENTGELFF.

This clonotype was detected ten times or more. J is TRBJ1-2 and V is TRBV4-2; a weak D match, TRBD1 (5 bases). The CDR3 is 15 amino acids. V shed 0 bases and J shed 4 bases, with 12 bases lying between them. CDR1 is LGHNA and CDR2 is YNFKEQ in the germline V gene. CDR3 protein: CASSQEGPDPYGYTF. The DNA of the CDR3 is TGTGCCAGCAGCCAAGAGGGGCCAGACCCCTATGGCTACACCTTC.

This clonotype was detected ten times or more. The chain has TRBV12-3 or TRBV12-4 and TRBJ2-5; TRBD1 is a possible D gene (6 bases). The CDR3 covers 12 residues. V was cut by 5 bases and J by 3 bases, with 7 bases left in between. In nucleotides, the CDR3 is TGTGCCAGCAGTAACAGGGAAGAGACCCAGTACTTC. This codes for CASSNREETQYF.

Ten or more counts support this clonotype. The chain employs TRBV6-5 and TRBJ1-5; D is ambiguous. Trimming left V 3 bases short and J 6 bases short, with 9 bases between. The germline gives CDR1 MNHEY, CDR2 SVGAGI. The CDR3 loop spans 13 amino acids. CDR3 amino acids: CASSYGSGQPQHF. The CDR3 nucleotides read TGTGCCAGCAGTTATGGATCTGGTCAGCCCCAGCATTTT.

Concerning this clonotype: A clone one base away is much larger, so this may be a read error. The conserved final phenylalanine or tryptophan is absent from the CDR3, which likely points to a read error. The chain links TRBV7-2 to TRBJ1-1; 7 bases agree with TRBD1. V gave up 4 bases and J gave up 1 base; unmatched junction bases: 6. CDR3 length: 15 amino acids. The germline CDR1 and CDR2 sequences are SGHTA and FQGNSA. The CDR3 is CASSSSRQGNTEAFL. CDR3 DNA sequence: TGTGCCAGCAGCTCCTCCCGACAGGGGAACACTGAAGCTTTCCTT.

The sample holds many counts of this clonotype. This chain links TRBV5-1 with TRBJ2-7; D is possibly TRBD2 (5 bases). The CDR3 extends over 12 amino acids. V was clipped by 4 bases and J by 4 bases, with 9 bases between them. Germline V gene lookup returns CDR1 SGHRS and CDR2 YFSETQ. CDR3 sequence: CASSTGIYEQYF. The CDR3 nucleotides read TGCGCCAGCAGCACGGGGATATACGAGCAGTACTTC.

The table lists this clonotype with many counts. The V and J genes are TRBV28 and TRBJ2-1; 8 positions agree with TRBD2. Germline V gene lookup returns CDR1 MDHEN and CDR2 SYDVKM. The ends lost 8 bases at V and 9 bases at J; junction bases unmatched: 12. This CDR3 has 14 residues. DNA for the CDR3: TGTGCCAGCGTAGGCGGGAGGTTCTTTGGTGAGCAGTTCTTC. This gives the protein CASVGGRFFGEQFF.

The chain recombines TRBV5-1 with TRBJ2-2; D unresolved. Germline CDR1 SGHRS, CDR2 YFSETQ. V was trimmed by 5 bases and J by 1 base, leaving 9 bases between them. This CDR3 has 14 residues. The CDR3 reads CASSTQENTGELFF. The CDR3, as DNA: TGCGCCAGCAGTACCCAAGAGAACACCGGGGAGCTGTTTTTT.

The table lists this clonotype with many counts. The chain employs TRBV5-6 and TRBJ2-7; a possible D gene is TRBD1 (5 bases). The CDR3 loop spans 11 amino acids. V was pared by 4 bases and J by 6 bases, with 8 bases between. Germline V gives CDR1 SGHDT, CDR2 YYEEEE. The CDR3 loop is CASSTGAEQYF. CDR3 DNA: TGTGCCAGCAGCACAGGCGCCGAGCAGTACTTC.

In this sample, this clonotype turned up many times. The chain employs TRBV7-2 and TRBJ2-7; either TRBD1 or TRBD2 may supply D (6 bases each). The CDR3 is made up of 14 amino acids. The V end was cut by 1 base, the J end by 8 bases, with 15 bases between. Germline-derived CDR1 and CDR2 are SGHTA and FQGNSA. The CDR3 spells CASSLGGAQGKQYF. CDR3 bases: TGTGCCAGCAGCTTAGGCGGGGCTCAGGGGAAGCAGTACTTC.

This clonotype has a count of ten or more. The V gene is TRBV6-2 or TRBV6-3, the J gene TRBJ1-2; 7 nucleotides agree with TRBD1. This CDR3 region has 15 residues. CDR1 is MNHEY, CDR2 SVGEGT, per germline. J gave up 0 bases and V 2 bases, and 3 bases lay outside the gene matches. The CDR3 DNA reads TGTGCCAGCAGTTACGGGACAGAGGCTAACTATGGCTACACCTTC. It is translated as CASSYGTEANYGYTF.

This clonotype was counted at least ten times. This chain's CDR3 is CASSQDGSGANVLTF. In DNA, the CDR3 is TGTGCCAGCAGCCAAGATGGGTCTGGGGCCAACGTCCTGACTTTC. The gene calls are TRBV3-1 and TRBJ2-6; no firm D call. The V end was cut by 0 bases, the J end by 1 base, with 4 bases between. The CDR3 extends over 15 amino acids. The germline gives CDR1 LGHDT, CDR2 YNNKEL (reference sequence). Together with reference TRBV3-1 and TRBJ2-6, the CDR3 gives the full variable domain: DTAVSQTPKYLVTQMGNDKSIKCEQNLGHDTMYWYKQDSKKFLKIMFSYNNKELIINETVPNRFSPKSPDKAHLNLHINSLELGDSAVYFCASSQDGSGANVLTFGAGSRLTVL.

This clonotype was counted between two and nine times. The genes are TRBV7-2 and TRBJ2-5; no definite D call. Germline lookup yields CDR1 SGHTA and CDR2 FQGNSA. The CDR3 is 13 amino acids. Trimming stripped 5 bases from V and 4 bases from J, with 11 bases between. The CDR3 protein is CASSPARRETQYF. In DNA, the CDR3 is TGTGCCAGCAGCCCCGCCCGGCGAGAGACCCAGTACTTC.

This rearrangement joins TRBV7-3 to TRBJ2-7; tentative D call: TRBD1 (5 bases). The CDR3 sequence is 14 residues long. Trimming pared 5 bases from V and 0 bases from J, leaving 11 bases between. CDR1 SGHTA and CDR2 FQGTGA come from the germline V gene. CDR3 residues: CASSAYRSSYEQYF. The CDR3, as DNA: TGTGCCAGCAGCGCCTACAGGAGCTCCTACGAGCAGTACTTC.

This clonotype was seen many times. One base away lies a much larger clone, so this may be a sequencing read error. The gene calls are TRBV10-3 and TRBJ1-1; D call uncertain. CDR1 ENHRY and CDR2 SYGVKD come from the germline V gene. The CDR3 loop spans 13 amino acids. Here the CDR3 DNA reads TGTGCCATCAGTATCGTAGCGAACACTGAAGCTTCCTTT. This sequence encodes CAISIVANTEASF.

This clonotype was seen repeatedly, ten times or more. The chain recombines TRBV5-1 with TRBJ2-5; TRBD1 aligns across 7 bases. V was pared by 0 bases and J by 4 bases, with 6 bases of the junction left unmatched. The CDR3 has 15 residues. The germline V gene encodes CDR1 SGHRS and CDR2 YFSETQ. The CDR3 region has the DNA TGCGCCAGCAGCTTGGTTTCGACAGGGATAGAGACCCAGTACTTC. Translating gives CASSLVSTGIETQYF.

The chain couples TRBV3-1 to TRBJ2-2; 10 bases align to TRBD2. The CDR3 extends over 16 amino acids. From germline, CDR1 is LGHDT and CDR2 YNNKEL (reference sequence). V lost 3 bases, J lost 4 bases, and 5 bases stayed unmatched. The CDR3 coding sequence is TGTGCCAGCAGCCATTTAGCGGGAGGACCCACCGGGGAGCTGTTTTTT. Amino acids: CASSHLAGGPTGELFF.

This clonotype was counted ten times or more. As DNA, the CDR3 is TGTGCCAGCAGCCAAGGGCCAACCTACGAGCAGTACTTC. This codes for CASSQGPTYEQYF. V usage is TRBV14 and J usage is TRBJ2-7; D gene uncertain. Germline V gene sequence: CDR1 SGHDN, CDR2 FVKESK. The CDR3 loop spans 13 amino acids. Trimming removed 1 base at V and 2 bases at J, with 6 bases between. The complete variable domain, with remaining parts taken from reference TRBV14 and TRBJ2-7, reads EAGVTQFPSHSVIEKGQTVTLRCDPISGHDNLYWYRRVMGKEIKFLLHFVKESKQDESGMPNNRFLAERTGGTYSTLKVQPAELEDSGVYFCASSQGPTYEQYFGPGTRLTVT.